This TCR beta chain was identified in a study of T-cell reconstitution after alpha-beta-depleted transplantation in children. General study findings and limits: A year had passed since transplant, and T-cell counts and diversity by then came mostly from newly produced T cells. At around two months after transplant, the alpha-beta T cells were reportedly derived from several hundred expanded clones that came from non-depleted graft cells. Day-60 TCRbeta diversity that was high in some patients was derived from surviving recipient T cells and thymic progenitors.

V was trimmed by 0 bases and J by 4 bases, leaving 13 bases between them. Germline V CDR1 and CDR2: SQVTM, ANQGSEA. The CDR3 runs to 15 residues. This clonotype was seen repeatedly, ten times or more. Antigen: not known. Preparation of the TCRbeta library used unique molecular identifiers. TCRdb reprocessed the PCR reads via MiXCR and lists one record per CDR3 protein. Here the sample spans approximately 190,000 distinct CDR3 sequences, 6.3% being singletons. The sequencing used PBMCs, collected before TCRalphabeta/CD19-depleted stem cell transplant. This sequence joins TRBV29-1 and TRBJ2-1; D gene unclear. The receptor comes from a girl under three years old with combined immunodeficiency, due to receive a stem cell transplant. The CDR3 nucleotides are TGCAGCGTTGAAGAATCCGGTTATTTATACAATGAGCAGTTCTTC. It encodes CSVEESGYLYNEQFF.